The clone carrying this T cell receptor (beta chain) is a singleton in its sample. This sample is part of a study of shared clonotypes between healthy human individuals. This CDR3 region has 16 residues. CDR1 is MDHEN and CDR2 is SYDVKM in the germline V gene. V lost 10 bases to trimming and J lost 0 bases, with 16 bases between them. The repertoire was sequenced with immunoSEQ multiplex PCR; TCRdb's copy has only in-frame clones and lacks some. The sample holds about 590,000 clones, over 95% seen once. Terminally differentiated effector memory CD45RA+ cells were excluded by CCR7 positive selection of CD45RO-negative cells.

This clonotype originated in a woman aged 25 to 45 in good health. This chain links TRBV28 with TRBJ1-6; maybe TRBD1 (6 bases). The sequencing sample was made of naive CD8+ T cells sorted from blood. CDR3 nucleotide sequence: TGTGCCACCAGGGGTGCCCGTAGCTCCTATAATTCACCCCTCCACTTT. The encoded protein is CATRGARSSYNSPLHF.